This entry lists 10 T cell receptor beta chains sequenced from one sample in a study of metastatic and nonmetastatic thyroid tumors. TCRdb re-called the PCR reads via MiXCR. Among about 21,000 clones listed, 22% were seen once. Nobody among the patients had been given any treatment before thyroid surgery. The sequencing input was adjacent normal tissue. The receptors derive from a female donor with papillary thyroid cancer or a benign thyroid nodule (not recorded which). Some clones in this sample may be carry-over from other donors' samples.

A few counts support this clone. The genes are TRBV6-1 and TRBJ2-7; TRBD1 matches at 7 bases. CDR3 length equals 17 residues. Germline CDR1 and CDR2: MNHNS and SASEGT. V lost 0 bases to trimming and J lost 5 bases; unmatched junction nucleotides: 13. CDR3 sequence (DNA): TGTGCCAGCAGTGAAGCTCGCCTTGGACAGGTTCCTCACGAGCAGTACTTC. Residues: CASSEARLGQVPHEQYF.

The chain is built from TRBV18 and TRBJ1-2; no clear D gene. The germline V and J ends were trimmed by 8 bases and 10 bases, with 23 bases remaining between them. The CDR3 is 14 amino acids. CDR1 is KGHSH and CDR2 is LQKENI in the germline V gene. CDR3 residues: CASGISCRSPYYTF. CDR3 in DNA: TGTGCCAGCGGGATTTCGTGTCGGTCTCCTTACTACACCTTC. The full variable domain, its missing parts supplied by reference TRBV18 and TRBJ1-2, is NAGVMQNPRHLVRRRGQEARLRCSPMKGHSHVYWYRQLPEEGLKFMVYLQKENIIDESGMPKERFSAEFPKEGPSILRIQQVVRGDSAAYFCASGISCRSPYYTFGSGTRLTVV.

This clone was recorded once. The V gene is TRBV20-1, the J gene TRBJ2-3; tentative D call: TRBD2 (6 bases). Germline assignment: CDR1 DFQATT and CDR2 SNEGSKA (reference sequence). This CDR3 spans 14 amino acids. V was shortened by 5 bases and J by 6 bases, with 18 bases between the two germline ends. CDR3 amino acids: CSAGAPGLGDTQYF. CDR3 nucleotide sequence: TGCAGTGCTGGAGCCCCGGGACTGGGGGATACGCAGTATTTT.

This clone was seen a handful of times. This rearrangement joins TRBV6-2 or TRBV6-3 to TRBJ2-7, with TRBD1 identical over 10 bases. The CDR3 spans 13 residues. The germline V gene encodes CDR1 MNHEY and CDR2 SVGEGT. Trimming removed 6 bases from V and 4 bases from J; junction bases left unmatched: 3. CDR3 region: CASRWTGGYEQYF. Here the CDR3 DNA reads TGTGCCAGCAGGTGGACAGGGGGGTACGAGCAGTACTTC.

The rearrangement uses TRBV7-3 and TRBJ1-1, with 7 bases that match TRBD1. The CDR3 spans 15 residues. Losses at the gene ends were 4 bases for V and 4 bases for J; bases not matched to a gene: 9. Germline-derived CDR1 and CDR2 are SGHTA and FQGTGA. Here the CDR3 reads CASSSSGTARTEAFF. Written as DNA, the CDR3 is TGTGCCAGCAGCTCCTCCGGGACAGCGCGCACTGAAGCTTTCTTT.

At least ten counts were recorded for this clone. A much larger clone differs by one base, so this may be a read error. The chain employs TRBV5-1 and TRBJ2-1; D ambiguous. V lost 0 bases and J lost 12, with 16 bases in between. This CDR3 has 14 amino acids. CDR1 and CDR2 from the germline V gene are SGHRS and YFSETQ. CDR3 protein: CASSLGHADGVQFF. CDR3 sequence (DNA): TGCGCCAGCAGCTTGGGACACGCTGATGGTGTGCAGTTCTTC.

This clone has at least ten counts. V and J are TRBV28 and TRBJ2-7; D is unclear. V lost 2 bases and J lost 2, with 4 bases in between. Germline V gene sequence: CDR1 MDHEN, CDR2 SYDVKM. CDR3 length equals 12 residues. DNA of the CDR3: TGTGCCAGCAGTTTAGGTACCTACGAGCAGTACTTC. This sequence encodes CASSLGTYEQYF.

The sample holds one count of this clone. The chain carries TRBV5-5 and TRBJ1-1; D unclear. The V end was cut by 0 bases, the J end by 1 base, with 4 bases between. The CDR3 is 13 amino acids. Germline V gene sequence: CDR1 SGHKS, CDR2 YYEKEE (reference sequence). DNA of the CDR3: TGTGCCAGCAGCTTGGTACCGAACACTGAAGCTTTCTTT. It codes for CASSLVPNTEAFF.

The rearrangement uses TRBV4-1 and TRBJ1-2; D unresolved. The V gene's germline CDR1 is MGHRA and CDR2 YSYEKL. Deletions cut 4 bases from V and 7 bases from J, with 10 bases between. The CDR3 contains 12 residues. The CDR3 nucleotides read TGCGCCAGCAGCCTCGATATAGGTGGCTACACCTTC. This encodes CASSLDIGGYTF.

This clone was counted only a few times. A much larger clone is a single base away; this may be a read error. This chain links TRBV12-3 or TRBV12-4 with TRBJ1-2; perhaps TRBD1 as D (5 bases). V was pared by 7 bases and J by 8 bases, with 17 bases between. The CDR3 contains 13 residues. CDR3 region: CASTIMGWGGYTF. CDR3 sequence (DNA): TGTGCCAGCACTATCATGGGCTGGGGGGGCTACACCTTC.